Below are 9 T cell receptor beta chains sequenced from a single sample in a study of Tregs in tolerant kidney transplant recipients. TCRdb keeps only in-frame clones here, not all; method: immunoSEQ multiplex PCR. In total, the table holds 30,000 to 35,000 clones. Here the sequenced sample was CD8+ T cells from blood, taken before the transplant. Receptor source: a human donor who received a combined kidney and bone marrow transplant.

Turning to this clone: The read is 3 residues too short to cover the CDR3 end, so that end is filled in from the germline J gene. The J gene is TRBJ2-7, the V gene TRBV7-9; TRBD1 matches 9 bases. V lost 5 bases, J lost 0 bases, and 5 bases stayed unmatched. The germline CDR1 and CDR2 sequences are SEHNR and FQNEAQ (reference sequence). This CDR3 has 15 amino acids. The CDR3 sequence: CASSGPGQGSYEQYF. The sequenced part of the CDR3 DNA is TGTGCCAGCAGCGGGCCGGGACAGGGCTCCTACGAG.

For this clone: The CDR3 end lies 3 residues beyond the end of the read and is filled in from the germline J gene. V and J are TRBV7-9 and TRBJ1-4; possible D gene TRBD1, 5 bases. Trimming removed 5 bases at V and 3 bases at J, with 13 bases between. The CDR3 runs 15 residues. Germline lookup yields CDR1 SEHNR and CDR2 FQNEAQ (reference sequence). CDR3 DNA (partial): TGTGCCAGCAGCCCTCAGGGTGCAGCTAATGAAAAA. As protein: CASSPQGAANEK. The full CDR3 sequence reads CASSPQGAANEKLFF.

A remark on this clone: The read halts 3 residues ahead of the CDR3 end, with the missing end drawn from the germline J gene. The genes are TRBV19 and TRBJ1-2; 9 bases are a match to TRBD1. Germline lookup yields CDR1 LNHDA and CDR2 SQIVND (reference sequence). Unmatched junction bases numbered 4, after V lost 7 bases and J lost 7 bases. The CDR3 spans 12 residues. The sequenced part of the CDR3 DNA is TGTGCCAGTAACACAGGGGGCGTTGGC. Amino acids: CASNTGGVG. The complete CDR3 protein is CASNTGGVGYTF.

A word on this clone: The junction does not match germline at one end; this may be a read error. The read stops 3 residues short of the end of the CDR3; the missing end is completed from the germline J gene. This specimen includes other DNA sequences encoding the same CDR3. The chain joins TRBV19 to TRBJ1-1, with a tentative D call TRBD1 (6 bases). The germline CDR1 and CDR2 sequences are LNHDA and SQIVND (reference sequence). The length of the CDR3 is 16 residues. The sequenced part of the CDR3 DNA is TGTGCCAGTACCGATCTCGAAAGGGGGATGAACACCGAA. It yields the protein CASTDLERGMNTE. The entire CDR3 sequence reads CASTDLERGMNTEAFF.

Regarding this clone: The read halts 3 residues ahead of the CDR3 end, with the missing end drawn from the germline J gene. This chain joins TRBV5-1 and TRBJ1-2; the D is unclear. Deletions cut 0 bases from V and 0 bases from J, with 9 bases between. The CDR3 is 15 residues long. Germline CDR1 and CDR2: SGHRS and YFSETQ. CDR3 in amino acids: CASSLEAESNYGYTF. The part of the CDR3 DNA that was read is TGCGCCAGCAGCTTGGAGGCCGAGTCTAACTATGGC.

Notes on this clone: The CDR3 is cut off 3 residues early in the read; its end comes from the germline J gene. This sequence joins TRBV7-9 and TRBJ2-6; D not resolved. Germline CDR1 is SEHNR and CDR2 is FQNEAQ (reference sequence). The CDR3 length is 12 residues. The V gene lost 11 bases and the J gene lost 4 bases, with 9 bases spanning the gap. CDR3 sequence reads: CAPFYGANVLTF. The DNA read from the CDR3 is TGTGCCCCGTTCTACGGGGCCAACGTC.

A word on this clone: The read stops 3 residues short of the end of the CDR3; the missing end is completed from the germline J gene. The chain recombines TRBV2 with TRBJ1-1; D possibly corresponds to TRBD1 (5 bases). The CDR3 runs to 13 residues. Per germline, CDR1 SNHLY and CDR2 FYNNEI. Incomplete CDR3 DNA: TGTGCCAGCAGTGAATGGAGCAGGGTAAAA. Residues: CASSEWSRVK. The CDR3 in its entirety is CASSEWSRVKAFF. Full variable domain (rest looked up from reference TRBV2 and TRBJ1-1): EPEVTQTPSHQVTQMGQEVILRCVPISNHLYFYWYRQILGQKVEFLVSFYNNEISEKSEIFDDQFSVERPDGSNFTLKIRSTKLEDSAMYFCASSEWSRVKAFFGQGTRLTVV.

CDR3 in amino acids: CASSELTGGSYEQYF. CDR3 DNA (partial): TGCGCCAGCAGTGAGTTGACAGGGGGCTCCTACGAG. This sequence joins TRBV10-1 and TRBJ2-7; TRBD1 aligns across 9 bases. Sequencing ends 3 residues short of the CDR3 end; the germline J gene provides the rest. The V gene end was trimmed by 1 base and the J gene end by 0 bases; junction bases not matched to a gene: 1. CDR1 is WNHNN and CDR2 is SYGVQD in the germline V gene (reference sequence). The CDR3 spans 15 residues.

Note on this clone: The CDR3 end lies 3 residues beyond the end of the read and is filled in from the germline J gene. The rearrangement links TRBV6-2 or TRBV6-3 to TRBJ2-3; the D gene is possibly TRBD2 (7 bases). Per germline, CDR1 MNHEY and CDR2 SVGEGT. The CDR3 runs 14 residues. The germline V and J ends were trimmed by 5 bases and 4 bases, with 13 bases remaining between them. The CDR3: CASSKGGEADTQYF. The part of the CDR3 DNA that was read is TGTGCCAGCAGTAAAGGGGGGGAGGCAGATACG.